This T cell receptor (beta chain) emerged from a study of cytomegalovirus exposure and HLA in healthy donors. The PCR made use of 60 Vbeta and 13 Jbeta primers. Produced via immunoSEQ multiplex PCR; TCRdb's table is partial and in-frame only. This table holds under 110,000 clones, around 75% found once. Germline assignment: CDR1 SGHVS and CDR2 FNYEAQ. The germline V and J ends were trimmed by 1 base and 5 bases, with 26 bases remaining between them. The CDR3 length is 20 residues. The TCR originated in a man aged 35 to 55 in good health and CMV-seronegative. The chain has TRBV7-6 and TRBJ2-2; weak D call: TRBD2 (6 bases). Specimen: PBMCs. CDR3 nucleotide sequence: TGTGCCAGCAGCTTAGAACCCCCCACGGCGCGGGGTAAAGGGACCGGGGAGCTGTTTTTT. This encodes CASSLEPPTARGKGTGELFF.